One sample yielded the 9 T cell receptor beta chains listed below, sequenced in a study of blood T cells in healthy people across ages (dated by TCRdb to 2015 to 2017). The library was prepared using 5' RACE. The instrument given in TCRdb is Illumina HiSeq 2500. A second PCR of about 6 to 11 cycles was performed with a sample-barcoded 5' primer and a J-beta primer mix. The public reads were reprocessed in TCRdb via fastp at Q25 and MiXCR, keeping in-frame beta chains. Rows with a matching CDR3 protein are joined into one entry that keeps the most common DNA and genes. The sample includes 700,000 or so distinct CDR3 sequences, with 40% to 45% observed a single time. The ten most abundant clones make up 25% to 30% of the sample. Source material: blood. These receptors came from an elderly man in good health.

This sequence joins TRBV5-5 and TRBJ2-7, with D possibly TRBD1 on 6 matching bases. Germline CDR1 is SGHKS and CDR2 is YYEKEE (reference sequence). This CDR3 is 15 amino acids long. V lost 5 bases to trimming and J lost 3 bases, with 18 bases between them. CDR3 amino acids: CASRPIRDIYYEQYF. DNA of the CDR3: TGTGCCAGCAGACCCATCCGGGACATATACTACGAGCAGTACTTC.

The chain uses TRBV6-6 and TRBJ1-4; maybe TRBD1 (6 bases). Per germline, CDR1 MNHNY and CDR2 SVGAGI (reference sequence). V was cut by 2 bases and J by 4 bases, with 11 bases left in between. This CDR3 is 15 amino acids long. The chain's CDR3 is CASSYGGLGNEKLFF. Written as DNA, the CDR3 is TGTGCCAGCAGTTACGGGGGGCTGGGTAATGAAAAACTGTTTTTT.

This clonotype occurred a few times. CDR3 amino acids: CASSPQGTDSGANVLTF. CDR3 in DNA: TGTGCCAGCAGCCCGCAGGGTACGGATTCTGGGGCCAACGTCCTGACTTTC. This chain links TRBV7-2 with TRBJ2-6; the D gene is possibly TRBD1 (5 bases). The ends were cut back, 5 bases at V and 1 base at J, with 15 bases in the middle. Germline CDR1 reads SGHTA; CDR2 reads FQGNSA. The CDR3 has 17 residues.

The sample holds a few counts of this clonotype. The V gene is TRBV4-3, the J gene TRBJ1-5; D not resolved. The CDR3 extends over 16 amino acids. Deletions cut 1 base from V and 6 bases from J, with 16 bases between. CDR1 is LGHNA and CDR2 is YSLEER in the germline V gene. CDR3 loop: CASSQVLGSGIQPQHF. The CDR3 coding sequence is TGCGCCAGCAGCCAAGTATTGGGTTCGGGAATTCAGCCCCAGCATTTT.

The gene calls are TRBV5-1 and TRBJ2-5, with 7 bases aligning to TRBD1. The CDR3 totals 15 residues. The V gene's germline CDR1 is SGHRS and CDR2 YFSETQ. J lost 5 bases, V lost 4 bases, and 11 bases had no gene match. The CDR3 nucleotides are TGCGCCAGCAGCCCCAGACAGGGAATTAGGGAGACCCAGTACTTC. It specifies CASSPRQGIRETQYF.

This clonotype was counted a single time. The chain combines TRBV12-3 or TRBV12-4 with TRBJ2-7; 9 positions match TRBD2. The CDR3 has 15 residues. Trimming cost V 0 bases and J 3 bases; bases outside gene matches: 3. The CDR3 protein is CASSLASGSIYEQYF. The CDR3 DNA reads as TGTGCCAGCAGTTTAGCTAGCGGGAGTATCTACGAGCAGTACTTC.

This rearrangement joins TRBV6-2 or TRBV6-3 to TRBJ2-2; no clear D gene. Germline CDR1 and CDR2: MNHEY and SVGEGT. V lost 10 bases, J lost 9 bases, and 12 bases lay in between. The CDR3 covers 11 residues. The CDR3 spells CATRVVRELFF. The CDR3, as DNA: TGTGCCACCCGGGTCGTGAGGGAGCTGTTTTTT.

As concerns this clonotype: A read error is possible here, since a much larger clone lies one base away. This chain links TRBV20-1 with TRBJ2-1, with 9 positions matching TRBD2. The CDR3 totals 15 residues. The V gene end was trimmed by 6 bases and the J gene end by 8 bases; junction bases not matched to a gene: 14. Per the germline V gene, CDR1 is DFQATT and CDR2 is SNEGSKA (reference sequence). CDR3: CSAGQGGLATHEQFF. The CDR3 nucleotides read TGCAGTGCCGGACAAGGCGGACTAGCGACCCATGAGCAGTTCTTC.

The chain couples TRBV7-2 to TRBJ2-5, with TRBD2 identical over 10 bases. The CDR3 has 15 residues. Germline CDR1 is SGHTA and CDR2 is FQGNSA. With 3 bases clipped from V and 1 base from J, the junction kept 2 bases outside the gene matches. CDR3 sequence reads: CASSLGLAPQETQYF. The CDR3 nucleotides are TGTGCCAGCAGCTTGGGACTAGCGCCCCAAGAGACCCAGTACTTC.